These T cell receptor beta chains were read from a single sample in a study of control samples from healthy donors and cancer patients. This table comes from immunoSEQ multiplex PCR, and its TCRdb copy is limited to in-frame clones, with some not included. The sample lists around 110,000 clones; 88% were seen once. Sequenced material: blood. All receptors derive from a woman aged 70 to 79 in good health. Each CDR3 is given with its conserved first and last residue. A D gene is named only where the DNA matches it firmly. Size is omitted from some rows. Given values are once, few, many or a class for expanded clones.

clone size: few; V gene: TRBV6-1; D gene: -; J gene: TRBJ1-2; CDR3 length: 15; CDR3 protein: CASSDPAGAGYGYTF; CDR3 DNA: TGTGCCAGCAGTGATCCGGCAGGGGCCGGCTATGGCTACACCTTC
clone size: -; V gene: TRBV23-1; D gene: -; J gene: TRBJ1-4; CDR3 length: 15; CDR3 protein: CASSHGAATRRKLFF; CDR3 DNA: TGCGCCAGCAGTCATGGCGCCGCGACCCGCAGAAAACTGTTTTTT
clone size: -; V gene: TRBV5-1; D gene: -; J gene: TRBJ1-4; CDR3 length: 16; CDR3 protein: CASSPQAVGNNEKLFF; CDR3 DNA: TGCGCCAGCAGCCCTCAGGCGGTCGGAAATAATGAAAAACTGTTTTTT
clone size: -; V gene: TRBV5-1; D gene: TRBD2; J gene: TRBJ2-3; CDR3 length: 16; CDR3 protein: CASRRTSGGPTDTQYF; CDR3 DNA: TGCGCCAGCAGGCGGACTAGCGGGGGCCCCACAGATACGCAGTATTTT
clone size: few; V gene: TRBV11-2; D gene: -; J gene: TRBJ1-6; CDR3 length: 12; CDR3 protein: CASSPRLQHLHF; CDR3 DNA: TGTGCCAGCAGCCCCCGACTGCAACACCTCCACTTT
clone size: -; V gene: TRBV14; D gene: TRBD1; J gene: TRBJ1-4; CDR3 length: 16; CDR3 protein: CASSHRRGQGNEKLFF; CDR3 DNA: TGTGCCAGCAGCCACCGAAGGGGACAGGGCAATGAAAAACTGTTTTTT
clone size: -; V gene: TRBV27; D gene: -; J gene: TRBJ2-7; CDR3 length: 13; CDR3 protein: CASSFQGSYEQYF; CDR3 DNA: TGTGCCAGCAGTTTCCAGGGTTCCTACGAGCAGTACTTC
clone size: -; V gene: TRBV9; D gene: -; J gene: TRBJ1-1; CDR3 length: 14; CDR3 protein: CASSRSMHDTEAFF; CDR3 DNA: TGTGCCAGCAGCCGGAGCATGCATGACACTGAAGCTTTCTTT
clone size: -; V gene: TRBV7-3; D gene: -; J gene: TRBJ2-5; CDR3 length: 13; CDR3 protein: CASSARPQETQYF; CDR3 DNA: TGTGCCAGCAGCGCACGACCGCAAGAGACCCAGTACTTC
clone size: -; V gene: TRBV14; D gene: -; J gene: TRBJ2-7; CDR3 length: 16; CDR3 protein: CASSPKRDMGSYEQYF; CDR3 DNA: TGTGCCAGCAGCCCGAAGCGGGACATGGGATCCTACGAGCAGTACTTC
clone size: -; V gene: TRBV11-2; D gene: TRBD1; J gene: TRBJ1-1; CDR3 length: 15; CDR3 protein: CASSPSAGTGGRAFF; CDR3 DNA: TGTGCCAGCAGCCCTAGCGCCGGGACAGGGGGCCGAGCTTTCTTT
clone size: -; V gene: TRBV11-2; D gene: -; J gene: TRBJ1-2; CDR3 length: 14; CDR3 protein: CASHSGDWRYGYTF; CDR3 DNA: TGTGCCAGCCATAGTGGGGATTGGCGCTATGGCTACACCTTC
clone size: -; V gene: TRBV7-3; D gene: -; J gene: TRBJ1-2; CDR3 length: 13; CDR3 protein: CASRRGGVYGYTF; CDR3 DNA: TGTGCCAGCAGGCGGGGTGGGGTCTATGGCTACACCTTC
clone size: -; V gene: TRBV10-2; D gene: TRBD1; J gene: TRBJ1-2; CDR3 length: 13; CDR3 protein: CASSLTGADGYTF; CDR3 DNA: TGCGCCAGCAGCCTCACAGGGGCGGATGGCTACACCTTC
clone size: once; V gene: TRBV5-4; D gene: TRBD1; J gene: TRBJ1-2; CDR3 length: 18; CDR3 protein: CASSLARDRGKGGYGYTF; CDR3 DNA: TGTGCCAGCAGCTTGGCTCGGGACAGGGGTAAGGGGGGCTATGGCTACACCTTC
clone size: -; V gene: TRBV7-3; D gene: TRBD2; J gene: TRBJ2-4; CDR3 length: 16; CDR3 protein: CASSLGLAGPKNIQYF; CDR3 DNA: TGTGCCAGCAGCTTGGGCCTAGCGGGGCCCAAAAACATTCAGTACTTC
clone size: -; V gene: TRBV19; D gene: -; J gene: TRBJ1-5; CDR3 length: 14; CDR3 protein: CASSITLGEQPQHF; CDR3 DNA: TGTGCCAGTAGTATCACCTTGGGAGAACAGCCCCAGCATTTT
clone size: once; V gene: TRBV2; D gene: -; J gene: TRBJ1-4; CDR3 length: 15; CDR3 protein: CASSVAANRNEKLFF; CDR3 DNA: TGTGCCAGCAGTGTGGCGGCCAACAGGAACGAAAAACTGTTTTTT
clone size: -; V gene: TRBV21-1; D gene: -; J gene: TRBJ1-5; CDR3 length: 16; CDR3 protein: CASSNGTSNSNQPQHF; CDR3 DNA: TGTGCCAGCAGCAATGGGACGTCGAATAGCAATCAGCCCCAGCATTTT
clone size: -; V gene: TRBV24-1; D gene: -; J gene: TRBJ1-2; CDR3 length: 13; CDR3 protein: CATSESPLHGYTF; CDR3 DNA: TGTGCCACCAGTGAGTCCCCTTTGCATGGCTACACCTTC
clone size: -; V gene: TRBV19; D gene: -; J gene: TRBJ1-2; CDR3 length: 14; CDR3 protein: CASGAGPRSYGYTF; CDR3 DNA: TGTGCCAGCGGGGCTGGGCCGAGATCATATGGCTACACCTTC
clone size: few; V gene: TRBV6-4; D gene: TRBD1; J gene: TRBJ1-6; CDR3 length: 15; CDR3 protein: CASSDSGTGKEPLHF; CDR3 DNA: TGTGCCAGCAGTGACTCAGGGACAGGGAAGGAACCCCTCCACTTT
clone size: -; V gene: TRBV4-2; D gene: TRBD2; J gene: TRBJ2-1; CDR3 length: 17; CDR3 protein: CASSHGGSGGAADEQFF; CDR3 DNA: TGTGCCAGCAGCCACGGGGGTAGCGGGGGGGCCGCAGATGAGCAGTTCTTC
clone size: -; V gene: TRBV19; D gene: TRBD1; J gene: TRBJ1-2; CDR3 length: 15; CDR3 protein: CASREDRVENYAYPF; CDR3 DNA: TGTGCCAGTAGGGAGGACAGGGTCGAAAACTATGCCTACCCCTTC
clone size: few; V gene: TRBV29-1; D gene: -; J gene: TRBJ2-3; CDR3 length: 10; CDR3 protein: CSVDTDTQYF; CDR3 DNA: TGCAGCGTTGATACAGATACGCAGTATTTT
clone size: -; V gene: TRBV10-2; D gene: TRBD1; J gene: TRBJ2-7; CDR3 length: 15; CDR3 protein: CASTLGQGISYEQYF; CDR3 DNA: TGCGCCAGCACCCTAGGACAGGGTATCTCCTACGAGCAGTACTTC
clone size: many; V gene: TRBV5-1; D gene: -; J gene: TRBJ2-5; CDR3 length: 14; CDR3 protein: CASKLAGEQETQYF; CDR3 DNA: TGCGCCAGCAAACTAGCCGGAGAGCAAGAGACCCAGTACTTC
clone size: -; V gene: TRBV4-1; D gene: TRBD1; J gene: TRBJ1-1; CDR3 length: 14; CDR3 protein: CASSREQGGAEAFF; CDR3 DNA: TGCGCCAGCAGCCGCGAACAGGGGGGGGCTGAAGCTTTCTTT
clone size: -; V gene: TRBV29-1; D gene: -; J gene: TRBJ2-7; CDR3 length: 12; CDR3 protein: CSVLVDTYEQYF; CDR3 DNA: TGCAGCGTGCTGGTCGACACCTACGAGCAGTACTTC
clone size: -; V gene: TRBV2; D gene: -; J gene: TRBJ1-1; CDR3 length: 12; CDR3 protein: CASSGQLLRGFF; CDR3 DNA: TGTGCCAGCAGTGGTCAGCTCCTAAGGGGTTTCTTT
clone size: -; V gene: TRBV7-2; D gene: TRBD2; J gene: TRBJ2-1; CDR3 length: 15; CDR3 protein: CASSSSGGAYNEQFF; CDR3 DNA: TGTGCCAGCAGCTCTAGCGGGGGGGCCTACAATGAGCAGTTCTTC
clone size: once; V gene: TRBV2; D gene: TRBD1; J gene: TRBJ1-1; CDR3 length: 14; CDR3 protein: CASSGTGIGTEAFF; CDR3 DNA: TGTGCCAGCAGCGGGACAGGGATAGGCACTGAAGCTTTCTTT